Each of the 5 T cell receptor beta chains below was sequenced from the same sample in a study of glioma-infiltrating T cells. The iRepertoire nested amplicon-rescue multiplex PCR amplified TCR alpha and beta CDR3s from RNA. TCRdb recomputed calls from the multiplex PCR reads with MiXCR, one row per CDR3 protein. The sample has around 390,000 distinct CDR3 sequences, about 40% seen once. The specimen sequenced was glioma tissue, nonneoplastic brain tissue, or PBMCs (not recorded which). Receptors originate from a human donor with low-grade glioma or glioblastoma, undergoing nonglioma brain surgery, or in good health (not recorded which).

CDR3 sequence: CASSLGGRSYNEQFF. The CDR3 DNA reads TGCGCCAGCAGCTTGGGCGGGAGGTCCTACAATGAGCAGTTCTTC. This chain uses TRBV5-1 with TRBJ2-1, with 8 bases identical to TRBD2. With V trimmed by 0 bases and J by 1 base, 0 bases remained unmatched. Germline V gene data show CDR1 as SGHRS and CDR2 as YFSETQ. The CDR3 extends over 15 amino acids.

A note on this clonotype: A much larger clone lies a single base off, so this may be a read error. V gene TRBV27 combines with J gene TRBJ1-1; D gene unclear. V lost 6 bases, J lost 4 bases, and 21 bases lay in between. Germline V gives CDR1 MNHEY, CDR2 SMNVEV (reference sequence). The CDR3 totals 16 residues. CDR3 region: CASRRTTEAASTEAFF. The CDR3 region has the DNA TGTGCCAGCAGGAGGACTACAGAGGCCGCTAGCACTGAAGCTTTCTTT.

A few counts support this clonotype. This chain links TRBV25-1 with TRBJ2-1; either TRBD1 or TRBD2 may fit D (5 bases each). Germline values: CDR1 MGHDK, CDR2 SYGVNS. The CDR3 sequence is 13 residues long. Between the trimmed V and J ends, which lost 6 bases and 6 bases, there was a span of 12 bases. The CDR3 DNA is TGTGCCAGCAGGGGGACCGCCTGCAATGAGCAGTTCTTC. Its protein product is CASRGTACNEQFF.

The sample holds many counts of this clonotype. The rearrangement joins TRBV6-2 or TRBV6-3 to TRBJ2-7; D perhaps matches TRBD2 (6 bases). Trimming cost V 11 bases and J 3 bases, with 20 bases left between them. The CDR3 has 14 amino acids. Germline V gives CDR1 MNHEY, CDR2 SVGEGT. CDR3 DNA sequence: TGTGCCGCAGCCCGGGGCGGGACCGGCTACGAGCAGTACTTC. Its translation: CAAARGGTGYEQYF.

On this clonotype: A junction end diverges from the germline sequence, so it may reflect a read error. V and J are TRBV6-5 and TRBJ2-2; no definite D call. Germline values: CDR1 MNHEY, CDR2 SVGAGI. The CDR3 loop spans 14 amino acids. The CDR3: CTSTPADSTGELFF. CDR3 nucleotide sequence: TGTACCAGCACCCCAGCTGACTCCACCGGGGAGCTGTTTTTT.